A single sample is the source of the 19 T cell receptor beta chains below, sequenced in a study of blood T cells in healthy people across ages. Through a sample-barcoded 5' primer and a J-beta primer mix, a second PCR was run for roughly 6 to 12 cycles. TCRdb independently ran MiXCR on the 5' RACE reads; one entry per CDR3 protein. In the table there are hundreds of thousands of distinct CDR3 sequences, around 42% of which are singletons. The sequenced material came from blood. These receptors were collected from a man between 60 and 75 years old in good health.

This chain connects TRBV29-1 to TRBJ2-5, with 9 bases lining up with TRBD2. V gave up 1 base and J gave up 7 bases; unmatched junction bases: 1. In germline, CDR1 is SQVTM, CDR2 ANQGSEA. CDR3 length: 12 residues. CDR3 DNA: TGCAGCGTTGAAGCTAGCGGGGTGACCCAGTACTTC. Translating it yields CSVEASGVTQYF.

This chain connects TRBV4-1 to TRBJ1-5; possible D gene TRBD1, 5 bases. The CDR3 is 14 amino acids. Trimming cost V 1 base and J 12 bases, with 16 bases left between them. The germline V gene encodes CDR1 MGHRA and CDR2 YSYEKL. In DNA, the CDR3 is TGCGCCAGCAGCCAAGGTTCAGGCCTGGGGCACCAGCATTTT. It yields the protein CASSQGSGLGHQHF.

The chain recombines TRBV2 with TRBJ2-7, with D unresolved. This CDR3 is built from 12 residues. CDR1 is SNHLY, CDR2 FYNNEI, per germline. Trimming removed 7 bases from V and 2 bases from J, with 9 bases in between. This CDR3 reads CASNGPAYEQYF. The CDR3 DNA is TGTGCCAGCAATGGACCTGCCTACGAGCAGTACTTC.

This chain connects TRBV6-2 or TRBV6-3 to TRBJ2-4; a weak D match, TRBD2 (5 bases). The end of the DNA fits TRBJ2-7 better, so the J call may be wrong. The CDR3 has 13 amino acids. CDR1 and CDR2 from the germline V gene are MNHEY and SVGEGT. CDR3 residues: CASKKTRVHEQYF. CDR3 coding DNA: TGTGCCAGCAAAAAAACGAGGGTTCACGAGCAGTACTTC.

The chain has TRBV14 and TRBJ1-2; D gene ambiguous. The CDR3 is 13 residues long. The V and J ends lost 1 base and 3 bases respectively, with 6 bases between them. Germline loops: CDR1 SGHDN, CDR2 FVKESK. The CDR3 sequence is CASSQAMYYGYTF. The CDR3 DNA is TGTGCCAGCAGCCAAGCCATGTACTATGGCTACACCTTC.

This chain uses TRBV27 with TRBJ2-1; weak D call: TRBD2 (5 bases). The V end lost 4 bases, the J end lost 15 bases, and 16 bases lay between the germline ends. The CDR3 spans 12 residues. Looked up from germline, CDR1 is MNHEY and CDR2 is SMNVEV (reference sequence). CDR3 nucleotides: TGTGCCAGCAGTTCCCCCTTGGGAGAACGGTTCTTC. Its protein product is CASSSPLGERFF.

The chain has TRBV6-1 and TRBJ1-2, with TRBD1 identical over 9 bases. V gave up 4 bases and J gave up 5 bases; unmatched junction bases: 17. CDR3 length: 18 amino acids. Per the germline V gene, CDR1 is MNHNS and CDR2 is SASEGT. The CDR3 bases are TGTGCCAGCAGTGGGACGAGGACAGGGGTTGTTCAAATTTATGGCTACACCTTC. Encoded protein: CASSGTRTGVVQIYGYTF.

Note on this clonotype: A clone one base away is much larger, so this may be a read error. This sequence joins TRBV11-2 and TRBJ1-2; TRBD1 might be the D (5 bases). V gave up 5 bases and J gave up 0 bases, with 16 bases separating them. The CDR3 spans 16 residues. Germline V lookup: CDR1 SGHAT, CDR2 FQNNGV. As DNA, the CDR3 is TGTGCCAGCAGCGCAGGGACGGCAGGCGCTAACTATGGCTACACCTTC. Translated, it gives CASSAGTAGANYGYTF.

There are a few counts of this clonotype. The V and J genes are TRBV7-2 and TRBJ2-7; D possibly corresponds to TRBD2 (6 bases). Trimming took 5 bases from V and 6 from J, leaving 20 bases between them. The CDR3 sequence is 15 residues long. The germline CDR1 and CDR2 sequences are SGHTA and FQGNSA. CDR3 in amino acids: CASSGAGTPASEQYF. CDR3 bases: TGTGCCAGCAGCGGGGCGGGGACGCCTGCCTCCGAGCAGTACTTC.

The chain links TRBV6-2 or TRBV6-3 to TRBJ1-2; 9 positions match TRBD1. The CDR3 is 15 amino acids. V was clipped by 6 bases and J by 8 bases; unmatched bases: 13. Germline-derived CDR1 and CDR2 are MNHEY and SVGEGT. CDR3 in DNA: TGTGCCAGCAGAGAATTTACAGGGGGCGGCGACGGCTACACCTTC. This gives the protein CASREFTGGGDGYTF.

This clonotype was detected ten times or more. V gene TRBV7-2 combines with J gene TRBJ2-5; 11 nucleotides agree with TRBD1. The CDR3 contains 16 residues. The germline CDR1 and CDR2 sequences are SGHTA and FQGNSA. The trim removed 5 bases at V and 4 bases at J, leaving 9 bases unmatched. The CDR3 nucleotides are TGTGCCAGCAGCCCCATTGGACAGGGGGCGGGAGAGACCCAGTACTTC. As protein: CASSPIGQGAGETQYF.

This clonotype was seen only a few times. V usage is TRBV20-1 and J usage is TRBJ2-7; 7 bases agree with TRBD1. The V gene end was trimmed by 3 bases and the J gene end by 2 bases; junction bases not matched to a gene: 7. This CDR3 region has 14 residues. Germline CDR1 and CDR2: DFQATT and SNEGSKA (reference sequence). DNA for the CDR3: TGCAGTGCTAGGATCAGGGGGACAACCTACGAGCAGTACTTC. Protein: CSARIRGTTYEQYF.

V is TRBV9 and J is TRBJ2-1; 7 bases map to TRBD1. Germline V gene sequence: CDR1 SGDLS, CDR2 YYNGEE. Germline trimming cut 4 bases from V and 8 bases from J; bases unmatched to any gene: 3. There are 12 residues in the CDR3. CDR3 sequence (DNA): TGTGCCAGCAGCACAGGGGTCGATGAGCAGTTCTTC. Translating it yields CASSTGVDEQFF.

This clonotype has a handful of counts. The chain uses TRBV9 and TRBJ2-5; 7 bases are a match to TRBD1. The J call is doubtful: the DNA matches TRBJ2-7 better. Germline V gene data show CDR1 as SGDLS and CDR2 as YYNGEE. CDR3 size: 14 residues. The DNA for the CDR3 is TGTGCCAGCAGCACGACAGGGCGGTATAACGAGCAGTACTTC. It specifies CASSTTGRYNEQYF.

This clonotype has ten or more counts. The chain uses TRBV29-1 and TRBJ2-7; D might be TRBD1 (5 bases). V shed 3 bases and J shed 3 bases, with 12 bases lying between them. This CDR3 spans 13 amino acids. Germline V gene sequence: CDR1 SQVTM, CDR2 ANQGSEA. Here the CDR3 reads CSVDIQGNYEQYF. The CDR3 region has the DNA TGCAGCGTTGACATCCAGGGTAACTACGAGCAGTACTTC.

The chain is built from TRBV6-2 or TRBV6-3 and TRBJ1-5; no reliable D call. The V gene's germline CDR1 is MNHEY and CDR2 SVGEGT. V lost 7 bases, J lost 9 bases, and 25 bases lay in between. This CDR3 is 16 amino acids long. The CDR3 loop is CASTEARATTMRPQHF. The DNA of the CDR3 is TGTGCCAGCACGGAAGCAAGGGCCACCACGATGAGGCCCCAGCATTTT.

This sequence joins TRBV28 and TRBJ2-3, with 7 bases matching TRBD2. Germline CDR1 and CDR2: MDHEN and SYDVKM. Trimming took 11 bases from V and 0 from J; bases not matched to a gene: 14. The CDR3 contains 16 residues. CDR3 nucleotides: TGTGCCCGCACCTCTTTAGGGAGGGTTAGCACAGATACGCAGTATTTT. Its translation: CARTSLGRVSTDTQYF.

Turning to this clonotype: A single base separates this from a much larger clone, so it may be a read error. This chain uses TRBV29-1 with TRBJ2-3; the match to TRBD1 covers 7 bases. Germline trimming cut 2 bases from V and 4 bases from J; bases unmatched to any gene: 18. From germline, CDR1 is SQVTM and CDR2 ANQGSEA. The CDR3 extends over 18 amino acids. CDR3 amino acids: CSVESRATGQRGSDTQYF. CDR3 in DNA: TGCAGCGTTGAATCTCGGGCGACAGGGCAAAGGGGTTCAGATACGCAGTATTTT.

The J gene is TRBJ1-1, the V gene TRBV13; TRBD1 matches at 7 bases. This CDR3 comprises 16 residues. With 5 bases clipped from V and 1 base from J, the junction kept 10 bases outside the gene matches. Germline CDR1 and CDR2: PRHDT and FYEKMQ (reference sequence). As DNA, the CDR3 is TGTGCCAGCAGCAAGTACCCCGGGACAGAGAACACTGAAGCTTTCTTT. This encodes CASSKYPGTENTEAFF.